This T cell receptor (beta chain) was identified in a study of cytomegalovirus exposure and HLA in healthy donors. Study-level findings and limits: Many donors shared some public TCRs, even though most TCR sequences were rare. In vitro assays verified that three CMV-associated chains recognized CMV antigens specifically.

Worth noting for this clone: What it binds is not known.

V shed 3 bases and J 5 bases; nucleotides not matched to a gene: 12. The CDR3 runs to 16 residues. CDR1 is GTSNPN and CDR2 is SVGIG in the germline V gene (reference sequence). TCRdb's table, derived via immunoSEQ multiplex PCR, lists solely in-frame clones and lacks some. The sample yields 150,000 to 200,000 clones, 80% to 85% seen once. The source material was PBMCs. This chain connects TRBV30 to TRBJ1-1; TRBD1 aligns across 10 bases. The TCR comes from a man aged 30-40 years in good health and CMV-seropositive. This CDR3 is CAWRIVRQGAGTEAFF. CDR3 nucleotide sequence: TGTGCCTGGAGAATTGTAAGACAGGGGGCGGGTACTGAAGCTTTCTTT. The full variable domain, its missing parts supplied by reference TRBV30 and TRBJ1-1, is SQTIHQWPATLVQPVGSPLSLECTVEGTSNPNLYWYRQAAGRGLQLLFYSVGIGQISSEVPQNLSASRPQDRQFILSSKKLLLSDSGFYLCAWRIVRQGAGTEAFFGQGTRLTVV.